A selection of T cell receptor beta chains follows, all from one sample in a study of shared clonotypes between healthy human individuals. This table comes from immunoSEQ multiplex PCR, and its TCRdb copy is limited to in-frame clones, with some not included. The table shows 950,000 to 1,100,000 clones, with 70% to 80% occurring only once. Sequenced sample: memory CD4+ T cells from PBMCs. The source of these receptors is a man younger than 30 in good health. Some clones in this sample may be carry-over from other donors' samples. Both conserved end residues are part of each CDR3. The D gene is left open where the match is weak. Clone size, where shown, is once, few, many, or a class for clones that have expanded.

abundance: -; v_gene: TRBV5-6; j_gene: TRBJ1-2; d_gene: -; CDR3nt: TGTGCCAGCAGCCCGTCGGGAGGGCCTAGCTATGGCTACACCTTC; CDR3aa: CASSPSGGPSYGYTF
abundance: once; v_gene: TRBV5-6; j_gene: TRBJ2-2; d_gene: -; CDR3nt: TGTGCCAGCAGCCCGGCCTCCCGTGGGGCGACCGGGGAGCTGTTTTTT; CDR3aa: CASSPASRGATGELFF
abundance: once; v_gene: TRBV7-2; j_gene: TRBJ1-5; d_gene: -; CDR3nt: TGTGCCAGCAGTCTCGGGGCGTATCAGCCCCAGCATTTT; CDR3aa: CASSLGAYQPQHF
abundance: many; v_gene: TRBV7-3; j_gene: TRBJ1-5; d_gene: -; CDR3nt: TGTGCCAGCGCGAGTGGTAGCAATCAGCCCCAGCATTTT; CDR3aa: CASASGSNQPQHF
abundance: -; v_gene: TRBV9; j_gene: TRBJ1-2; d_gene: TRBD1; CDR3nt: TGTGCCAGCAGCTCCCGTACCGGACAGGGGAACTATGGCTACACCTTC; CDR3aa: CASSSRTGQGNYGYTF
abundance: -; v_gene: TRBV5-1; j_gene: TRBJ2-2; d_gene: TRBD1; CDR3nt: TGCGCCAGCAGCTTACCAGGGACAGGGAGCACCGGGGAGCTGTTTTTT; CDR3aa: CASSLPGTGSTGELFF
abundance: -; v_gene: TRBV5-1; j_gene: TRBJ2-2; d_gene: TRBD2; CDR3nt: TGCGCCAGCACACCCCGGGGGGCGAACACCGGGGAGCTGTTTTTT; CDR3aa: CASTPRGANTGELFF
abundance: -; v_gene: TRBV7-9; j_gene: TRBJ2-1; d_gene: TRBD2; CDR3nt: TGTGCCAACGAAGTAGGACTAGCGGGAAGTAATGAGCAGTTCTTC; CDR3aa: CANEVGLAGSNEQFF
abundance: few; v_gene: TRBV7-3; j_gene: TRBJ2-7; d_gene: TRBD2; CDR3nt: TGTGCCAGCAGCTTACCCGGGACTAGCGGGAGCTACGAGCAGTACTTC; CDR3aa: CASSLPGTSGSYEQYF
abundance: -; v_gene: TRBV27; j_gene: TRBJ2-1; d_gene: TRBD2; CDR3nt: TGTGCCAGCAGACCTCGGGCGGGAGCTTCCTACAATGAGCAGTTCTTC; CDR3aa: CASRPRAGASYNEQFF
abundance: -; v_gene: TRBV29-1; j_gene: TRBJ2-7; d_gene: -; CDR3nt: TGCAGCGTTGCCTCGGGAGTCTCCTACGAGCAGTACTTC; CDR3aa: CSVASGVSYEQYF
abundance: -; v_gene: TRBV5-6; j_gene: TRBJ1-1; d_gene: TRBD1; CDR3nt: TGTGCCAGCAGCTTTAGACAGGGGGCCACTGAAGCTTTCTTT; CDR3aa: CASSFRQGATEAFF
abundance: -; v_gene: TRBV9; j_gene: TRBJ2-7; d_gene: TRBD2; CDR3nt: TGTGCCAGCAGCGTAGGTGCTAGCGGGAGAATCTACGAGCAGTACTTC; CDR3aa: CASSVGASGRIYEQYF
abundance: -; v_gene: TRBV7-2; j_gene: TRBJ2-6; d_gene: -; CDR3nt: TGTGCCAGCAGCTTAGCGCGCAGGGGCTCTGGGGCCAACGTCCTGACTTTC; CDR3aa: CASSLARRGSGANVLTF
abundance: -; v_gene: TRBV15; j_gene: TRBJ2-7; d_gene: TRBD1; CDR3nt: TGTGCCACCAGCAGAGATTATGGGACAGGGGACCAGAGCTCCTACGAGCAGTACTTC; CDR3aa: CATSRDYGTGDQSSYEQYF
abundance: -; v_gene: TRBV18; j_gene: TRBJ2-7; d_gene: TRBD1; CDR3nt: TGTGCCAGCTCACAACAGGGGGGCGAGCAGTACTTC; CDR3aa: CASSQQGGEQYF
abundance: few; v_gene: TRBV7-3; j_gene: TRBJ2-3; d_gene: -; CDR3nt: TGTGCCAGCAGCGAGGATGGAGATACGCAGTATTTT; CDR3aa: CASSEDGDTQYF
abundance: -; v_gene: TRBV6-1; j_gene: TRBJ2-3; d_gene: -; CDR3nt: TGTGCCAGCAGTGCCGAGACTCTTAGCACAGATACGCAGTATTTT; CDR3aa: CASSAETLSTDTQYF
abundance: many; v_gene: TRBV28; j_gene: TRBJ1-1; d_gene: -; CDR3nt: TGTGCCAGCACCCCCGCGGGGGGCGATGACACTGAAGCTTTCTTT; CDR3aa: CASTPAGGDDTEAFF
abundance: -; v_gene: TRBV4-3; j_gene: TRBJ2-5; d_gene: TRBD1; CDR3nt: TGCGCCAGCAGCCGAGGAACAGGGGGAGAGACCCAGTACTTC; CDR3aa: CASSRGTGGETQYF
abundance: -; v_gene: TRBV7-3; j_gene: TRBJ1-6; d_gene: TRBD1; CDR3nt: TGTGCCAGCAGCTTAACCCACAGGGGGTGGGGTTCACCCCTCCACTTT; CDR3aa: CASSLTHRGWGSPLHF
abundance: -; v_gene: TRBV30; j_gene: TRBJ1-5; d_gene: TRBD1; CDR3nt: TGTGCCTGGAGTCTTCAGGGGGATCAGCCCCAGCATTTT; CDR3aa: CAWSLQGDQPQHF
abundance: once; v_gene: TRBV6-1; j_gene: TRBJ2-5; d_gene: TRBD2; CDR3nt: TGTGCCAGCAGTGGGGGTCGGGTAGCGGGATACCAAGAGACCCAGTACTTC; CDR3aa: CASSGGRVAGYQETQYF
abundance: few; v_gene: TRBV7-2; j_gene: TRBJ1-2; d_gene: -; CDR3nt: TGTGCCAGCAGCCCCACGAGTCAGACCTATGGCTACACCTTC; CDR3aa: CASSPTSQTYGYTF
abundance: once; v_gene: TRBV29-1; j_gene: TRBJ2-7; d_gene: -; CDR3nt: TGCAGCGTTGAAGATTTTTCCCCAGGAGCGCCTGGGGGTAACTACGAGCAGTACTTC; CDR3aa: CSVEDFSPGAPGGNYEQYF
abundance: -; v_gene: TRBV7-9; j_gene: TRBJ2-7; d_gene: TRBD2; CDR3nt: TGTGCCAGCAGCTCGACTAGCGGGAGTGGGGAGCAGTACTTC; CDR3aa: CASSSTSGSGEQYF